This T cell receptor beta chain was documented in a study of blood T cell repertoires in COVID-19. Study summary: PBMCs, B-cell-depleted T cells, or T cells were the source of the cDNA or gDNA that made up the material.

This CDR3 is built from 15 residues. Germline V gives CDR1 WSHSY, CDR2 SAAADI. Trimming left V 6 bases short and J 4 bases short, with 17 bases between. Self-reported history from a screening survey and questionnaire set each donor's cohort. Recovered status applied to Cohort 3 donors who had two consecutive negative PCRs. It also applied to those with clearance or with symptom resolution. Original analysis: Reference gene primer amplification in the assay estimated nucleated cell counts. Sequencing used immunoSEQ multiplex PCR; TCRdb keeps in-frame clones, though not all of them. That table furnishes V, J and clone size, whereas the DNA furnished D and trimming. The sample yields some 160,000 clones, 80% seen once.

The sequencing sample was made of PBMCs or T cells enriched from blood (not recorded which). The chain employs TRBV10-2 and TRBJ2-3, with D maybe TRBD1 (7 bases). The TCR was taken from a woman aged 55-70 years who had recovered from COVID-19. CDR3 bases: TGCGCCAGCAGCATACAGGGGCGGGGACCAGATACGCAGTATTTT. Translated, it gives CASSIQGRGPDTQYF.